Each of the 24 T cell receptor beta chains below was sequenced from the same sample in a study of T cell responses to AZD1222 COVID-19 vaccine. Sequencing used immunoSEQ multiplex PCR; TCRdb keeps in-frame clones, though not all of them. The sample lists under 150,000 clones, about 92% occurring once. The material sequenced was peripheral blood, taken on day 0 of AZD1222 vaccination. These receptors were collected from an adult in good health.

The CDR3 loop reads CASTGDYTNTGELFF. CDR3 DNA sequence: TGTGCCAGCACCGGGGACTACACGAACACCGGGGAGCTGTTTTTT. The V call is TRBV5-4, the J call TRBJ2-2; 7 bases are a match to TRBD2. The CDR3 contains 15 residues. With 6 bases clipped from V and 0 bases from J, the junction kept 5 bases outside the gene matches. From germline, CDR1 is SGHNT and CDR2 YYREEE (reference sequence).

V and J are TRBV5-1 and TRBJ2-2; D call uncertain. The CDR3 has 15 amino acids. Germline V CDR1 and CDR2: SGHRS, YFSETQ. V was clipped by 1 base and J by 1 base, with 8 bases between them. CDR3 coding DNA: TGCGCCAGCAGCTTGTCATCTGGGAACACCGGGGAGCTGTTTTTT. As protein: CASSLSSGNTGELFF.

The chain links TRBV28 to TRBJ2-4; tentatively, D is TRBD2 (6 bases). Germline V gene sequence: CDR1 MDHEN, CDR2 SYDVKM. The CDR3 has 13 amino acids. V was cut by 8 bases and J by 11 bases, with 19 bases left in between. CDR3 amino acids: CASGGSGPNFQYF. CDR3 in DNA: TGTGCCAGCGGGGGTAGCGGCCCAAATTTTCAGTACTTC.

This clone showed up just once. CDR3 bases: TGTGCCAGCAGTTTTGTTGGGGGTGGCTCAGCAACTAATGAAAAACTGTTTTTT. As protein: CASSFVGGGSATNEKLFF. V is TRBV28 and J is TRBJ1-4, with D possibly TRBD1 on 5 matching bases. The length of the CDR3 is 18 residues. The ends were cut back, 3 bases at V and 0 bases at J, with 17 bases in the middle. CDR1 and CDR2 from the germline V gene are MDHEN and SYDVKM.

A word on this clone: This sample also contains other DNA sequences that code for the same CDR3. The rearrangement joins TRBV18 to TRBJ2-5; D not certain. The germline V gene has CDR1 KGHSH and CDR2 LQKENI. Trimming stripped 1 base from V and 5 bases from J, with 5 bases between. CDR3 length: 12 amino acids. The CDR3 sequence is CASSPLGETQYF. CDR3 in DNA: TGTGCCAGCTCACCACTCGGGGAGACCCAGTACTTC.

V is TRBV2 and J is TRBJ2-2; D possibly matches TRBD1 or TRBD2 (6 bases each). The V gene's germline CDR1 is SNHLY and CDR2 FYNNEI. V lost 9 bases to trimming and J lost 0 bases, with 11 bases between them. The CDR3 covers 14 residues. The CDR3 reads CASVGGPNTGELFF. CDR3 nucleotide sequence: TGTGCCAGTGTGGGGGGCCCGAACACCGGGGAGCTGTTTTTT.

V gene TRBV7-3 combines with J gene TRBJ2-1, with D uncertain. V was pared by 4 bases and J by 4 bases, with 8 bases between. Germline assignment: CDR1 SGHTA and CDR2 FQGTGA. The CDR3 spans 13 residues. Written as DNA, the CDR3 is TGTGCCAGCAGCTCCGGAGTGTACAATGAGCAGTTCTTC. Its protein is CASSSGVYNEQFF.

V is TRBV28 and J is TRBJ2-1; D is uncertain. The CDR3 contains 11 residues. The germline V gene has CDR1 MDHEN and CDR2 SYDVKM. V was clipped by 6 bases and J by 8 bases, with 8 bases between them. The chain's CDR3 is CASSPGHEQFF. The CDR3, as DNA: TGTGCCAGCAGCCCCGGCCATGAGCAGTTCTTC.

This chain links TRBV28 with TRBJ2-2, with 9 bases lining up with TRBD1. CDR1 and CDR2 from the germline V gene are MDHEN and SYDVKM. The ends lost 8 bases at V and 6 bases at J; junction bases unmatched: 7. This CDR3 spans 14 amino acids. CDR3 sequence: CASLTGDRAGELFF. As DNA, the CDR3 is TGTGCCAGCCTTACAGGGGACAGGGCCGGGGAGCTGTTTTTT.

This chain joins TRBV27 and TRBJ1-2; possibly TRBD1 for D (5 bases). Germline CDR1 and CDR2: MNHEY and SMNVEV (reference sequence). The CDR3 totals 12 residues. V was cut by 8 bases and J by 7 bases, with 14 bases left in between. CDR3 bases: TGTGCCAGCGGCCAGGGCGGGTTTGGCTACACCTTC. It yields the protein CASGQGGFGYTF.

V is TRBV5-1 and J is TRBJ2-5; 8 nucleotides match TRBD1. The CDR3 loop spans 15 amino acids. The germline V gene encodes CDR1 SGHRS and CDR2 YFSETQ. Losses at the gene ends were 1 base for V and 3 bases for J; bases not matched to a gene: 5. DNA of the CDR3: TGCGCCAGCAGCTTGAGTGGGACAGGTGAAGAGACCCAGTACTTC. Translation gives CASSLSGTGEETQYF.

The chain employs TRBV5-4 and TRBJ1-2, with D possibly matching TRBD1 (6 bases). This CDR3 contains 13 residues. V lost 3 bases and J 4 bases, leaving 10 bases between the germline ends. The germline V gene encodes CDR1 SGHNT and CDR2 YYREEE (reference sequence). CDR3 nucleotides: TGTGCCAGCAGCTCGGACAGCCGCTATGGCTACACCTTC. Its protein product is CASSSDSRYGYTF.

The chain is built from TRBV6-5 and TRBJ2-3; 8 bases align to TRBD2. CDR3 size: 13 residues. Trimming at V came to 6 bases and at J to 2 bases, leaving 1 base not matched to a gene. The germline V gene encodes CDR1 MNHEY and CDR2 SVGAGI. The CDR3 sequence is CASRGLATDTQYF. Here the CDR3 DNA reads TGTGCCAGCAGAGGACTAGCCACAGATACGCAGTATTTT.

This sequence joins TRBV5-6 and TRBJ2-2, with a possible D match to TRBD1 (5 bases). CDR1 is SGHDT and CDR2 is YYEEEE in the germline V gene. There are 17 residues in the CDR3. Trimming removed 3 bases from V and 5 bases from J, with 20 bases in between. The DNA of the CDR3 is TGTGCCAGCAGCTCCTTGGGGCAGTCAAAAAGAACCGGGGAGCTGTTTTTT. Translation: CASSSLGQSKRTGELFF.

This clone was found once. CDR3 sequence: CSVQGMNTEAFF. CDR3 sequence (DNA): TGCAGCGTCCAGGGCATGAACACTGAAGCTTTCTTT. V is TRBV29-1 and J is TRBJ1-1; D might be TRBD1 (5 bases). The CDR3 is 12 amino acids. V gave up 6 bases and J gave up 0 bases, with 8 bases separating them. CDR1 is SQVTM and CDR2 is ANQGSEA in the germline V gene.

CDR3 in amino acids: CAWRRTDRGTRVNTIYF. CDR3 DNA sequence: TGTGCCTGGCGCCGCACTGACAGGGGGACAAGGGTGAACACCATATATTTT. The V and J genes are TRBV30 and TRBJ1-3; 9 nucleotides line up with TRBD1. The CDR3 has 17 amino acids. The V segment lost 5 bases and the J segment 7 bases; nucleotides outside the gene matches: 18. Germline V gene lookup returns CDR1 GTSNPN and CDR2 SVGIG (reference sequence).

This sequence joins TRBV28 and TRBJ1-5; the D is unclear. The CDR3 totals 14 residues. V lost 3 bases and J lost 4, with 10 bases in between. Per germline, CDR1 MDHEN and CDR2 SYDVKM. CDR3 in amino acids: CASSFRPSNQPQHF. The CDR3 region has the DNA TGTGCCAGCAGTTTTAGGCCCTCTAATCAGCCCCAGCATTTT.

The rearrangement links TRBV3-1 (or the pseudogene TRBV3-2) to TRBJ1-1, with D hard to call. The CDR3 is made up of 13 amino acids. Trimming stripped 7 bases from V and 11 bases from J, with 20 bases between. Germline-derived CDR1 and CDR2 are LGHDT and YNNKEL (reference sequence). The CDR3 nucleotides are TGTGCCAGCACCCCCAGAGGGCGAGGTACGGCTTTCTTT. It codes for CASTPRGRGTAFF.

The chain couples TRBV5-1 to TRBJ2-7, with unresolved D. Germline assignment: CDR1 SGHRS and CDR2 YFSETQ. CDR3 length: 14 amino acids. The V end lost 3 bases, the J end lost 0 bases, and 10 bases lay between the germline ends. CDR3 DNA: TGCGCCAGCAGCTCTTCAACCGACTCCTACGAGCAGTACTTC. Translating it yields CASSSSTDSYEQYF. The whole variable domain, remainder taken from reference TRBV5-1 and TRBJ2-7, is KAGVTQTPRYLIKTRGQQVTLSCSPISGHRSVSWYQQTPGQGLQFLFEYFSETQRNKGNFPGRFSGRQFSNSRSEMNVSTLELGDSALYLCASSSSTDSYEQYFGPGTRLTVT.

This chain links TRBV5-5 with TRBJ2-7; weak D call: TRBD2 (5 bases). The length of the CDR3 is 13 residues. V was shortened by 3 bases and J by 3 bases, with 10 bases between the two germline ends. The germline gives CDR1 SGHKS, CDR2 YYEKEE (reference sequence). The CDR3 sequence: CASSWGAIYEQYF. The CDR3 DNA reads TGTGCCAGCAGCTGGGGAGCCATCTACGAGCAGTACTTC.

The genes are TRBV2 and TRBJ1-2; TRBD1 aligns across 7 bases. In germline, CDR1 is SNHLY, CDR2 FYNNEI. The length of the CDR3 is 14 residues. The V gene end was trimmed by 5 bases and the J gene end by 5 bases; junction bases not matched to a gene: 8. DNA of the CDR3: TGTGCCAGCAGTTACGGGACAGTATCTTATGGCTACACCTTC. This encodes CASSYGTVSYGYTF.

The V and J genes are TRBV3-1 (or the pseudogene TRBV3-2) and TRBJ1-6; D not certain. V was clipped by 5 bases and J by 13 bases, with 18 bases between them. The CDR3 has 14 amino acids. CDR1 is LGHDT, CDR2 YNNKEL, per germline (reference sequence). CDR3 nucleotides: TGTGCCAGCAGCTTATACGGGGTAGGTTCGCCCCTCCACTTT. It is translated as CASSLYGVGSPLHF.

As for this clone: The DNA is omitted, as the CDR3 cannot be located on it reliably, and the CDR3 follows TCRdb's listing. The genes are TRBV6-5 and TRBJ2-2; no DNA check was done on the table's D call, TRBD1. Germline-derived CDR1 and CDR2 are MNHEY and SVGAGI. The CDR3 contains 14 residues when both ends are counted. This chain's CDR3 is CASILGANTGELFF.

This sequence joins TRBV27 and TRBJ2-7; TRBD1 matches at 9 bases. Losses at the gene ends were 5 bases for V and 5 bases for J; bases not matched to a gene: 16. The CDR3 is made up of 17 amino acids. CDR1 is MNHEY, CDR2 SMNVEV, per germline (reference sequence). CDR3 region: CASSPHRGPRIEDEQYF. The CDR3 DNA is TGTGCCAGCAGTCCGCACAGGGGGCCTAGAATAGAGGACGAGCAGTACTTC.